Listed below are T cell receptor beta chains from one sample, sequenced in a study of shared clonotypes between healthy human individuals. Clones were sequenced by immunoSEQ multiplex PCR, and TCRdb holds only the in-frame ones, with some missing. Of about 460,000 clones in the sample, 70% to 80% were seen once. Material for sequencing was PBMCs. The receptors shown here come from a woman in her 40s in good health. Some clones in this sample may be carry-over from other donors' samples. Each CDR3 is given with its conserved first and last residue. Fields, in order: J gene, V gene, clone size, D gene, CDR3 protein, CDR3 DNA. The D gene is left open where the match is weak. Not every row has a clone size; where given, it reads once, few, many or a size class.

>TRBJ2-7|TRBV7-2|NA|TRBD2
CASSLPTSGRYEQYF
TGTGCCAGCAGCTTACCCACTAGCGGGAGATACGAGCAGTACTTC
>TRBJ2-1|TRBV28|NA|TRBD2
CASSLAGGSPYNEQFF
TGTGCCAGCAGCCTAGCGGGAGGGAGTCCCTACAATGAGCAGTTCTTC
>TRBJ1-1|TRBV10-3|NA|NA
CAIREEGRGNTEAFF
TGTGCCATCAGGGAAGAGGGCAGGGGGAACACTGAAGCTTTCTTT
>TRBJ2-7|TRBV5-1|NA|TRBD1
CASSSFRDRGRVNYEQYF
TGCGCCAGCAGCTCGTTCCGGGACAGGGGGCGAGTAAACTACGAGCAGTACTTC
>TRBJ1-5|TRBV9|NA|NA
CASSEWRRPQHF
TGTGCCAGCAGTGAGTGGCGACGGCCCCAGCATTTT
>TRBJ2-5|TRBV7-2|NA|NA
CASSLARGVETQYF
TGTGCCAGCAGCTTAGCCAGGGGGGTCGAGACCCAGTACTTC
>TRBJ2-1|TRBV10-2|NA|NA
CASSFADNEQFF
TGCGCCAGCAGTTTCGCGGACAATGAGCAGTTCTTC
>TRBJ1-4|TRBV4-1|many|TRBD1
CASSPTGVRTNEKLFF
TGCGCCAGCAGCCCGACAGGGGTTCGGACTAATGAAAAACTGTTTTTT
>TRBJ1-2|TRBV10-3|few|NA
CAIGGNNYGYTF
TGTGCCATCGGTGGGAACAACTATGGCTACACCTTC
>TRBJ1-1|TRBV27|once|TRBD1
CASRTGGTEAFF
TGTGCCAGCAGGACAGGGGGCACTGAAGCTTTCTTT
>TRBJ2-7|TRBV28|NA|NA
CASSLGGGGPYEQYF
TGTGCCAGCAGTTTGGGGGGCGGGGGACCCTACGAGCAGTACTTC
>TRBJ1-1|TRBV5-1|NA|NA
CASSLTWTDTEAFF
TGCGCCAGCAGCCTGACGTGGACAGACACTGAAGCTTTCTTT
>TRBJ1-2|TRBV28|NA|NA
CASTPGRNYGYTF
TGTGCCAGCACCCCAGGGAGGAACTATGGCTACACCTTC
>TRBJ2-7|TRBV11-2|NA|TRBD1
CASSFYRGTYEQYF
TGTGCCAGCAGCTTTTACAGGGGGACCTACGAGCAGTACTTC
>TRBJ1-4|TRBV29-1|NA|NA
CSVGGQDEKLFF
TGCAGCGTGGGGGGGCAGGATGAAAAACTGTTTTTT
>TRBJ2-7|TRBV29-1|few|NA
CSVVKPPYEQYF
TGCAGCGTTGTCAAACCTCCCTACGAGCAGTACTTC
>TRBJ2-1|TRBV21-1|NA|NA
CASSPKVLAGGLDEQFF
TGTGCCAGCAGCCCAAAAGTACTAGCGGGAGGACTGGATGAGCAGTTCTTC
>TRBJ1-2|TRBV18|once|NA
CASSPLQHYGYTF
TGTGCCAGCTCACCACTCCAACACTATGGCTACACCTTC
>TRBJ2-7|TRBV7-3|NA|NA
CASSRDQGREQYF
TGTGCCAGCAGCCGGGATCAGGGTAGAGAGCAGTACTTC
>TRBJ2-2|TRBV27|NA|TRBD1
CASSLGTGNTGELFF
TGTGCCAGCAGTCTCGGGACAGGAAACACCGGGGAGCTGTTTTTT
>TRBJ1-5|TRBV30|few|NA
CAWNLEGQPQHF
TGTGCCTGGAACCTCGAGGGGCAGCCCCAGCATTTT
>TRBJ2-5|TRBV28|NA|TRBD2
CASRGGLAGLGRQYF
TGTGCCAGCAGGGGCGGACTAGCGGGGCTAGGGAGGCAGTACTTC
>TRBJ2-1|TRBV28|NA|TRBD1
CASSRRTGSFTVSYNEQFF
TGTGCCAGCAGTCGAAGGACAGGGTCTTTCACGGTCTCCTACAATGAGCAGTTCTTC
>TRBJ1-3|TRBV9|NA|NA
CASSVLGNTIYF
TGTGCCAGCAGCGTACTTGGAAACACCATATATTTT
>TRBJ2-1|TRBV2|few|NA
CASRETQRNEQFF
TGTGCCAGCAGGGAGACCCAGAGGAATGAGCAGTTCTTC
>TRBJ1-2|TRBV11-2|once|NA
CASSLPGQYYFTF
TGTGCCAGCAGCTTACCCGGACAGTATTACTTCACTTTC
>TRBJ1-2|TRBV25-1|NA|NA
CASSPGTPYGYTF
TGTGCCAGCAGTCCCGGGACACCGTATGGCTACACCTTC
>TRBJ2-5|TRBV18|once|NA
CASSPGLADTQYF
TGTGCCAGCTCACCAGGGCTAGCAGATACCCAGTACTTC
>TRBJ2-7|TRBV2|NA|TRBD2
CASSKVAGAFREQYF
TGTGCCAGCAGTAAAGTAGCGGGAGCCTTTCGGGAGCAGTACTTC
>TRBJ1-2|TRBV18|NA|NA
CASSPPGGKVVHYGYTF
TGTGCCAGCTCACCACCCGGGGGTAAGGTCGTCCACTATGGCTACACCTTC
>TRBJ2-7|TRBV2|NA|TRBD2
CASSGGFGAGAIEQYF
TGTGCCAGCAGTGGGGGTTTCGGAGCGGGAGCTATCGAGCAGTACTTC
>TRBJ1-1|TRBV29-1|NA|NA
CSTAQPSPNTEAFF
TGCAGCACGGCGCAACCCTCCCCAAACACTGAAGCTTTCTTT
>TRBJ1-3|TRBV29-1|once|NA
CSASEGSSGNTIYF
TGCAGCGCCTCGGAGGGGAGCTCTGGAAACACCATATATTTT
>TRBJ2-1|TRBV5-4|NA|NA
CASSLELASYNEQFF
TGTGCCAGCAGCTTGGAACTAGCATCCTACAATGAGCAGTTCTTC
>TRBJ1-4|TRBV6-6|few|TRBD1
CASSPTDRGYEKLFF
TGTGCCAGCAGTCCCACTGACAGGGGGTACGAAAAACTGTTTTTT
>TRBJ2-2|TRBV6-6|large|NA
CASRSGTDTGELFF
TGTGCCAGCAGGTCAGGGACGGACACCGGGGAGCTGTTTTTT
>TRBJ2-1|TRBV5-1|NA|NA
CASSLEALRYEQFF
TGCGCCAGCAGCTTGGAGGCCTTGCGATATGAGCAGTTCTTC
>TRBJ1-2|TRBV18|NA|NA
CASSPRQRKDYGYTF
TGTGCCAGCTCTCCCCGCCAGAGAAAAGATTATGGCTACACCTTC
>TRBJ1-2|TRBV15|few|NA
CATSPGGYGYTF
TGTGCCACCAGTCCAGGTGGATATGGCTACACCTTC
>TRBJ2-5|TRBV5-4|NA|NA
CASSLRSGGETQYF
TGTGCCAGCAGCTTGCGTTCTGGTGGAGAGACCCAGTACTTC
>TRBJ1-2|TRBV27|NA|TRBD1
CASSLTGQGYGYTF
TGTGCCAGCAGTTTAACGGGACAGGGCTATGGCTACACCTTC
>TRBJ2-5|TRBV7-9|NA|NA
CASSLVEPGETQYF
TGTGCCAGCAGCTTAGTGGAGCCTGGGGAGACCCAGTACTTC
>TRBJ1-1|TRBV4-3|NA|NA
CASSQMGHNEAFF
TGCGCCAGCAGCCAAATGGGACATAATGAAGCTTTCTTT
>TRBJ2-1|TRBV11-2|NA|NA
CASSSQGGANEQFF
TGTGCCAGCAGCTCCCAGGGCGGGGCCAATGAGCAGTTCTTC
>TRBJ2-6|TRBV7-3|NA|TRBD1
CASSPTGVSGANVLTF
TGTGCCAGCAGCCCGACAGGGGTTTCTGGGGCCAACGTCCTGACTTTC